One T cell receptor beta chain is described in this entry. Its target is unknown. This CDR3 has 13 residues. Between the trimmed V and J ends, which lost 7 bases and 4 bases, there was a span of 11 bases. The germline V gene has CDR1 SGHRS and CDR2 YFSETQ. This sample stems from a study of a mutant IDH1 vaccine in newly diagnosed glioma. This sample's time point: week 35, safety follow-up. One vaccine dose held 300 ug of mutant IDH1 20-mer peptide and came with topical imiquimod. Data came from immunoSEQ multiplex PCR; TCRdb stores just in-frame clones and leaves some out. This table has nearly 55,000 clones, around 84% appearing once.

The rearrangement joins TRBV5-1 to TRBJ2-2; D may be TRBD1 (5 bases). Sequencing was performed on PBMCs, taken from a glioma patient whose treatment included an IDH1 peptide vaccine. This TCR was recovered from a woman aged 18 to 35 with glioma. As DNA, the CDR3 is TGCGCCAGCCGCCAGGGATCCACCGGGGAGCTGTTTTTT. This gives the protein CASRQGSTGELFF.